This TCR beta chain stems from a study of blood T cell repertoires in COVID-19. Whole-study context: Sources were T cells, B-cell-depleted T cells, or PBMCs; the material itself was cDNA or gDNA.

The CDR3 has 16 amino acids. In the authors' methods: Researchers report that nucleated cell counts were estimated from reference gene primer amplification. Using immunoSEQ multiplex PCR, the repertoire was profiled, and TCRdb retains in-frame clones only, with some absent. D and trimming come from the DNA, and the V and J calls and clone size come from that table. The sample shows around 99,000 clones, less than 85% of them seen only once. V is TRBV12-2 and J is TRBJ2-1; the D call of TRBD2 is as the table states it, not checked on the DNA. TRBV12-2 is classified as a pseudogene. This sequence was found in a woman over 75 with active or convalescent COVID-19. The material sequenced was peripheral blood. The CDR3 loop reads CASRFGTHRTYNEQFF. The DNA for the CDR3 is TGTGCAAGTCGCTTTGGGACTCACCGGACCTACAATGAGCAGTTCTTC.